This entry lists 8 T cell receptor beta chains sequenced from one sample in a study of blood T cells in healthy people across ages. For the second PCR, which ran for roughly 6 to 12 cycles, a sample-barcoded 5' primer and a J-beta primer mix were used. Using its own MiXCR run on the 5' RACE reads, TCRdb lists one record per CDR3 protein. The sample records about 1.6 million distinct CDR3 sequences, around 36% being singletons. Sequenced: blood. The receptor source for this set is a woman in her twenties or thirties in good health.

This rearrangement joins TRBV29-1 to TRBJ1-2; 8 bases map to TRBD1. The CDR3 spans 15 residues. V lost 7 bases, J lost 4 bases, and 14 bases stayed unmatched. The germline V gene has CDR1 SQVTM and CDR2 ANQGSEA. This CDR3 reads CSAMGRGRLGYGYTF. The CDR3 DNA sequence: TGCAGCGCCATGGGCAGGGGGCGCCTGGGCTATGGCTACACCTTC.

Notes on this clonotype: This may arise from a read error, as a much more abundant clone is one base away. The V and J genes are TRBV29-1 and TRBJ2-7; 7 bases are a match to TRBD2. J gave up 10 bases and V 2 bases, and 11 bases lay outside the gene matches. CDR3 length: 13 amino acids. In germline, CDR1 is SQVTM, CDR2 ANQGSEA. CDR3 protein: CSVETSSGRVQYV. For the CDR3, the DNA is TGCAGCGTTGAAACGTCTTCAGGGAGGGTCCAGTACGTC.

Concerning this clonotype: A much larger clone differs from this one at a single base, so this may be a read error. The chain couples TRBV29-1 to TRBJ2-1; D is tentatively TRBD1 or TRBD2 (6 bases each). The germline V gene has CDR1 SQVTM and CDR2 ANQGSEA. The CDR3 spans 11 residues. CDR3: CSVKGGNERFF. In DNA, the CDR3 is TGCAGCGTTAAGGGGGGCAATGAGCGGTTCTTC.

The chain links TRBV27 to TRBJ2-1; D remains ambiguous. Germline V gene data show CDR1 as MNHEY and CDR2 as SMNVEV (reference sequence). V shed 5 bases and J shed 8 bases, with 16 bases lying between them. The CDR3 is 14 residues long. The CDR3 sequence is CASSRVVAGYEQFF. The CDR3 DNA follows: TGTGCCAGCAGTCGAGTGGTCGCAGGCTATGAGCAGTTCTTC.

CDR3 DNA sequence: TGTGCCTGGAGTCAGGAGTCAACTAATGAAAAACTGTTTTTT. This translates into CAWSQESTNEKLFF. This sequence joins TRBV30 and TRBJ1-4; D gene ambiguous. With 2 bases removed from V and 0 bases from J, the gap between germline ends came to 7 bases. Per germline, CDR1 GTSNPN and CDR2 SVGIG (reference sequence). The CDR3 is 14 residues long. Variable domain in full (rest from reference TRBV30 and TRBJ1-4): SQTIHQWPATLVQPVGSPLSLECTVEGTSNPNLYWYRQAAGRGLQLLFYSVGIGQISSEVPQNLSASRPQDRQFILSSKKLLLSDSGFYLCAWSQESTNEKLFFGSGTQLSVL.

The chain combines TRBV18 with TRBJ2-7; TRBD1 aligns across 8 bases. Germline values: CDR1 KGHSH, CDR2 LQKENI. V trimming: 2 bases; J trimming: 9 bases; junction bases outside the gene matches: 9. CDR3 length equals 14 residues. Here the CDR3 DNA reads TGTGCCAGCTCACCAATCCAGGGGGCACGGGGGCAGTACTTC. This encodes CASSPIQGARGQYF.

This clonotype occurred once. The CDR3 coding sequence is TGTGCCAGCAGCTTAACTACCACCGGGACAGGGTTCGGGGTTTTGTACTTC. Residues: CASSLTTTGTGFGVLYF. J is TRBJ2-5 and V is TRBV5-6; 9 bases map to TRBD1. Germline lookup yields CDR1 SGHDT and CDR2 YYEEEE. The CDR3 extends over 17 amino acids. J lost 13 bases, V lost 2 bases, and 21 bases had no gene match.

The J gene is TRBJ1-3, the V gene TRBV4-1; possible D gene TRBD1, 6 bases. The germline CDR1 and CDR2 sequences are MGHRA and YSYEKL. The CDR3 covers 17 residues. V was pared by 3 bases and J by 0 bases, with 15 bases between. CDR3: CASSQFRGSSSGNTIYF. The CDR3 DNA follows: TGCGCCAGCAGCCAGTTCAGGGGCAGCAGCTCTGGAAACACCATATATTTT.